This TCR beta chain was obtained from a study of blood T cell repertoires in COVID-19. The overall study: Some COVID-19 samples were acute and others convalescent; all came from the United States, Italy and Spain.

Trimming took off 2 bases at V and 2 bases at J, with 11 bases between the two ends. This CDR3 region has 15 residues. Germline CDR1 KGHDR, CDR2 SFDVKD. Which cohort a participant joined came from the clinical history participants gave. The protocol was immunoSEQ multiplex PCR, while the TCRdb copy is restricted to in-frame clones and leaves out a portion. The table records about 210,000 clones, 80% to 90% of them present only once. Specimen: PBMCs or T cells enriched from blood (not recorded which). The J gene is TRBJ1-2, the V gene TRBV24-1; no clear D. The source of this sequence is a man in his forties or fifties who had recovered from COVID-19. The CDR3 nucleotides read TGTGCCACCAGTGATTCTTTGTACACCAACTATGGCTACACCTTC. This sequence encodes CATSDSLYTNYGYTF.